The 10 T cell receptor beta chains given below trace back to one sample, sequenced in a study of cytomegalovirus exposure and HLA in healthy donors. PCR amplification relied on 60 Vbeta primers (plus 13 Jbeta primers). Repertoires were generated with immunoSEQ multiplex PCR, while TCRdb's copy carries only in-frame clones and drops some. The sample contains 170,000 or so clones, more than 80% of which appear only once. Sequencing was done on a sample of PBMCs. All receptors derive from a boy between 5 and 17 years old in good health and CMV-seronegative.

A remark on this clone: This specimen includes other DNA sequences encoding the same CDR3. The chain joins TRBV11-2 to TRBJ2-7; 9 bases match TRBD1. There are 15 residues in the CDR3. The junction had 4 bases not matched to a gene; V was cut back by 0 bases and J by 4 bases. Germline assignment: CDR1 SGHAT and CDR2 FQNNGV. The CDR3, as DNA: TGTGCCAGCAGCTTAGATAGTGGACAGGGGTACGAGCAGTACTTC. It specifies CASSLDSGQGYEQYF.

This chain joins TRBV6-6 and TRBJ2-7, with 7 bases identical to TRBD2. Trimming removed 6 bases from V and 3 bases from J; junction bases left unmatched: 5. The CDR3 length is 13 residues. Germline-derived CDR1 and CDR2 are MNHNY and SVGAGI (reference sequence). The CDR3 region has the DNA TGTGCCAGCAGCCCCGGCGGGGGCTACGAGCAGTACTTC. Its protein product is CASSPGGGYEQYF.

A few counts support this clone. This chain links TRBV6-4 with TRBJ2-3, with TRBD2 matching over 7 bases. CDR1 is MRHNA and CDR2 is SNTAGT in the germline V gene. The CDR3 is 15 residues long. V gave up 7 bases and J gave up 2 bases; unmatched junction bases: 9. The DNA of the CDR3 is TGTGCCAGCAAAAAGAGTAGCGGGCACACAGATACGCAGTATTTT. This gives the protein CASKKSSGHTDTQYF.

The chain has TRBV28 and TRBJ2-5; TRBD2 is a possible D gene (7 bases). This CDR3 spans 14 amino acids. Germline CDR1 MDHEN, CDR2 SYDVKM. Trimming stripped 5 bases from V and 5 bases from J, with 15 bases between. The CDR3 is CASSTRGGAETQYF. The DNA of the CDR3 is TGTGCCAGCAGTACCCGAGGGGGGGCCGAGACCCAGTACTTC.

The chain joins TRBV11-3 to TRBJ2-2; possible D gene TRBD2, 5 bases. The V end lost 5 bases, the J end lost 4 bases, and 11 bases lay between the germline ends. The CDR3 loop spans 14 amino acids. Germline-derived CDR1 and CDR2 are SGHNT and YENEEA. The CDR3 here is CASSPSLTTGELFF. The CDR3 DNA reads TGTGCCAGCAGCCCTAGCCTAACCACCGGGGAGCTGTTTTTT. The full variable domain, with the rest looked up from reference TRBV11-3 and TRBJ2-2, is EAGVVQSPRYKIIEKKQPVAFWCNPISGHNTLYWYLQNLGQGPELLIRYENEEAVDDSQLPKDRFSAERLKGVDSTLKIQPAELGDSAVYLCASSPSLTTGELFFGEGSRLTVL.

The sample holds one count of this clone. The rearrangement links TRBV21-1 to TRBJ1-5; no DNA check was done on the table's D call, TRBD1. TRBV21-1 is a listed pseudogene. This CDR3 spans 17 amino acids. The CDR3, as DNA: TGTGCCAGCAGCAATTGGGGTGAACAGGGATGGGGCTGGCCCCAGCATTTT. It translates to CASSNWGEQGWGWPQHF.

The gene calls are TRBV12-5 and TRBJ1-2; possibly TRBD1 for D (5 bases). In germline, CDR1 is LGHNT, CDR2 FRNRAP. Trimming removed 2 bases at V and 7 bases at J, with 11 bases between. The CDR3 contains 13 residues. CDR3 amino acids: CASGLWGEVGYTF. CDR3 coding DNA: TGTGCTAGTGGTTTGTGGGGGGAGGTTGGCTACACCTTC.

The chain couples TRBV11-3 to TRBJ1-1; TRBD1 matches 10 bases. The CDR3 spans 14 residues. V lost 5 bases to trimming and J lost 5 bases; unmatched junction nucleotides: 5. Germline values: CDR1 SGHNT, CDR2 YENEEA. This chain's CDR3 is CASSNRQGATEAFF. CDR3 nucleotide sequence: TGTGCCAGCAGCAACCGACAGGGGGCTACTGAAGCTTTCTTT. Based on the CDR3 plus reference TRBV11-3 and TRBJ1-1, the full variable domain is EAGVVQSPRYKIIEKKQPVAFWCNPISGHNTLYWYLQNLGQGPELLIRYENEEAVDDSQLPKDRFSAERLKGVDSTLKIQPAELGDSAVYLCASSNRQGATEAFFGQGTRLTVV.

The genes are TRBV4-1 and TRBJ2-6, with D unclear. The germline V gene encodes CDR1 MGHRA and CDR2 YSYEKL. The V end was cut by 0 bases, the J end by 2 bases, with 8 bases between. CDR3 length equals 16 residues. CDR3 bases: TGCGCCAGCAGCCAAGATTCAGGCCCTGGGGCCAACGTCCTGACTTTC. It is translated as CASSQDSGPGANVLTF.

This clone was detected a few times. Different DNA sequences within this sample yield the same CDR3. V gene TRBV19 combines with J gene TRBJ2-5, with TRBD1 matching 7 bases. CDR3 length equals 13 residues. V dropped 6 bases and J dropped 0; count of bases not matched to a gene: 1. Germline values: CDR1 LNHDA, CDR2 SQIVND (reference sequence). The chain's CDR3 is CASSGTDQETQYF. CDR3 coding DNA: TGTGCCAGTAGCGGGACAGACCAAGAGACCCAGTACTTC.